This T cell receptor beta chain was observed in a study of shared clonotypes between healthy human individuals. Study overall: Each donor's CD8 memory used one plate, CD8 naive two, each CD4 subset three.

Replicate PCRs for sorted subsets used approximately 190 ng DNA; this equaled around 28,000 T cell genomes. Authors' data handling: Filtering differed for immunoSEQ, which gave only junction sequences without quality scores. Profiled with immunoSEQ multiplex PCR; TCRdb holds only in-frame clones, not every one. That table is the source of V, J and clone size, and D and trimming were worked out from the DNA. This table holds some 660,000 clones, around three quarters found once. Details on this clone: The sample carries other DNA sequences with the same CDR3.

CD45RA-negative memory and CD45RA+ naive subsets were split from the CD4+ cells. Looked up from germline, CDR1 is MNHEY and CDR2 is SVGAGI. CDR3 size: 15 residues. Losses at the gene ends were 5 bases for V and 4 bases for J; bases not matched to a gene: 5. The chain joins TRBV6-5 to TRBJ1-5; 10 bases are a match to TRBD1. The specimen sequenced was memory CD4+ T cells sorted from blood. Specified subset: CD45RA-negative fraction. The clonotype originates from a woman aged 25 to 45 in good health. CDR3 sequence reads: CASSPGTGVNQPQHF. DNA of the CDR3: TGTGCCAGCAGTCCCGGGACAGGGGTAAATCAGCCCCAGCATTTT.